The T cell receptor (beta chain) described here comes from a study of Ad26.COV2.S vaccination and SARS-CoV-2 variants. Study at large: In the study, Ad26.COV2.S was injected intramuscularly once, or twice 56 days apart. Findings and limits, study-wide: Post-vaccination breadth of spike-specific CD8+ and CD4+ T cell responses was reportedly substantial.

Clones were sequenced by immunoSEQ multiplex PCR, and TCRdb holds only the in-frame ones, with some missing. Counted here are about 440,000 clones, roughly 89% occurring once; the ten biggest clones make up 10% to 15%. Details on this clone: Its antigen is as yet unknown.

Treatment denoted: 19 received Ad26.COV2.S at low or high dose, single or two shots; about 5 received placebo; per-sample allocation not given. On day 63 after the first injection, vaccine and placebo recipients gave samples. Spike of the Wuhan-strain SARS-CoV-2 was expressed by an Ad26 vector, which formed the vaccine. The specimen was peripheral blood, collected in a trial of Ad26.COV2.S vaccine versus placebo. The receptor was isolated from a person between 18 and 59 years old who received the Ad26.COV2.S COVID-19 vaccine or a placebo.

The chain's CDR3 is CASSLEGPPATF. CDR3 nucleotide sequence: TGTGCCAGCAGCTTAGAGGGTCCCCCCGCCACCTTC. The genes are TRBV7-9 and TRBJ1-2, with D unclear. CDR3 size: 12 residues. Trimming pared 1 base from V and 13 bases from J, leaving 13 bases between. Germline loops: CDR1 SEHNR, CDR2 FQNEAQ (reference sequence). Supplemented by reference TRBV7-9 and TRBJ1-2, the full variable domain reads DTGVSQNPRHKITKRGQNVTFRCDPISEHNRLYWYRQTLGQGPEFLTYFQNEAQLEKSRLLSDRFSAERPKGSFSTLEIQRTEQGDSAMYLCASSLEGPPATFGSGTRLTVV.